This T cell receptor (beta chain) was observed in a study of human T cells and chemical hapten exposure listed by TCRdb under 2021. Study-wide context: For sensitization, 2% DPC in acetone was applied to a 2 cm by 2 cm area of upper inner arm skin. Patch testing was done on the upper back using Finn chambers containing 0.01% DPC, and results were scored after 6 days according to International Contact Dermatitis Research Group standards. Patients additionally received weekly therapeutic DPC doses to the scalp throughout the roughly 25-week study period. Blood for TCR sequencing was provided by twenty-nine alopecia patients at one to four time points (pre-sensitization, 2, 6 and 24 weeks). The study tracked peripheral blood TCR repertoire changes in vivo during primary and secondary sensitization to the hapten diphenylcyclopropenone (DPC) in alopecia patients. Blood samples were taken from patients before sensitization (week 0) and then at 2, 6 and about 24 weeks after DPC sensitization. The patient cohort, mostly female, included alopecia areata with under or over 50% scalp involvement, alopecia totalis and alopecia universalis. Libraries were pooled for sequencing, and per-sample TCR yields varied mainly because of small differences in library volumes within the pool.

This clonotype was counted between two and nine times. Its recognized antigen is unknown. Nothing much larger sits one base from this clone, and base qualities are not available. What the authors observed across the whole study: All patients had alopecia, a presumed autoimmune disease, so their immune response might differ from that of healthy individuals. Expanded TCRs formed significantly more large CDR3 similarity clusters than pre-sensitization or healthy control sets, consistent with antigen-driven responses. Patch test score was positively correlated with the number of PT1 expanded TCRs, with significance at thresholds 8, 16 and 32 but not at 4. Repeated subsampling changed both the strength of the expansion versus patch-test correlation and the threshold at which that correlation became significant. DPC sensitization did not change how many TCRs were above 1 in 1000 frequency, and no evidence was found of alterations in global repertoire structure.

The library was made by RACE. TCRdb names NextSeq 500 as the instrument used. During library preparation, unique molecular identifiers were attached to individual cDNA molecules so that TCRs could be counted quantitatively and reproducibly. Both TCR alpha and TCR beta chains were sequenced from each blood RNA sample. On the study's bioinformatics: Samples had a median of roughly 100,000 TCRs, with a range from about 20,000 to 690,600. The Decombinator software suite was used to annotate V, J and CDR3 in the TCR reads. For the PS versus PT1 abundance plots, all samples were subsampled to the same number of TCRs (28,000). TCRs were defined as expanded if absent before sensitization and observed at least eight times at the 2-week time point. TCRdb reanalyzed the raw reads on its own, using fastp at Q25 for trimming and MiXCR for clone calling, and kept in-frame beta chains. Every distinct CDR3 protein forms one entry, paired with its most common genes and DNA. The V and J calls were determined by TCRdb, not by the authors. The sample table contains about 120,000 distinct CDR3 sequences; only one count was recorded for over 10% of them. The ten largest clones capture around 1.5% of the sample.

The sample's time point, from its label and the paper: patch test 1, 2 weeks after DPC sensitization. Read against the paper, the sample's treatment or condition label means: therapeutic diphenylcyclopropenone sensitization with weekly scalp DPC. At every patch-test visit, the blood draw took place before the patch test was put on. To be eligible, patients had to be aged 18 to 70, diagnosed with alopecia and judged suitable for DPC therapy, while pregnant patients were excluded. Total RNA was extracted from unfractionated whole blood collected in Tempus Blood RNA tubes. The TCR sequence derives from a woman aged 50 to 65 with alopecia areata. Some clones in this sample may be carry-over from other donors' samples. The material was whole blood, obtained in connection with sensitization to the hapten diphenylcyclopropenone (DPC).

The sequenced DNA: TGTGCCAGCAGTCGGGACGGCTACGAGCAGTACTTC. Its protein reads: CASSRDGYEQYF. The chain is encoded by TRBV6-6 joined to TRBJ2-7; the D gene is possibly TRBD1 or TRBD2, each agreeing over 5 bases. V sheds 5 bases and J sheds 3 bases, leaving 8 bases between their ends. CDR1 MNHNY and CDR2 SVGAGI were looked up in the germline V gene (reference sequence). Counted from cysteine to phenylalanine, this CDR3 has 12 amino acids. Only the CDR3 DNA stays, 36 bases, in frame from base 1.